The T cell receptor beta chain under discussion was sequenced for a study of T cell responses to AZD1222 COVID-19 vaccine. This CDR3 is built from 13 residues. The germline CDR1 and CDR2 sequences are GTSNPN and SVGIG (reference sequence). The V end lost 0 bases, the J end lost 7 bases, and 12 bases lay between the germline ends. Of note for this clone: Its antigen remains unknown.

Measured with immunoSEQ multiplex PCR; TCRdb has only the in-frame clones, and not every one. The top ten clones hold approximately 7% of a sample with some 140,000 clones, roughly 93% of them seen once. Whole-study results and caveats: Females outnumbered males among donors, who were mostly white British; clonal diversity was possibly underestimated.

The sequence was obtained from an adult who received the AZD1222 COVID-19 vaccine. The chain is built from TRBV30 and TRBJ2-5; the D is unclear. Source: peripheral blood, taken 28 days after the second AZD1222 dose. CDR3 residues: CAWSVGSGPTQYF. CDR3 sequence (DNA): TGTGCCTGGAGTGTAGGGTCCGGCCCGACCCAGTACTTC.